A selection of T cell receptor beta chains follows, all from one sample in a study of T cell changes during pregnancy in multiple sclerosis. Profiled with immunoSEQ multiplex PCR; TCRdb holds only in-frame clones, not every one. The profile shows some 80,000 clones, roughly 94% of them singletons. The sequenced sample was CD4+ T cells from peripheral blood mononuclear cells, obtained after pregnancy. The receptor set was obtained from a female donor with multiple sclerosis, enrolled in a pregnancy study. Each CDR3 is given with its conserved first and last residue. The D gene is left open where the match is weak. Part of the rows lack a size; the others show once, few, many or a class for expanded clones.

j_gene	v_gene	d_gene	abundance	CDR3nt	CDR3aa
TRBJ2-3	TRBV4-1	TRBD1	NA	TGCGCCAGCAGCCAAGATAGGGCAGGGGGCAGACCCACTACCACAGATACGCAGTATTTT	CASSQDRAGGRPTTTDTQYF
TRBJ2-5	TRBV6-5	NA	NA	TGTGCCAGCAGTTATATCGGGGAGGGGGTCGGAGAGACCCAGTACTTC	CASSYIGEGVGETQYF
TRBJ2-3	TRBV6-5	TRBD2	once	TGTGCCAGCAGCATAGCGGGAGTGGGCACAGATACGCAGTATTTT	CASSIAGVGTDTQYF
TRBJ1-2	TRBV7-3	TRBD1	once	TGTGCCAGCAGAGAACATCCGGGACAGGGATTTGGCTACACCTTC	CASREHPGQGFGYTF
TRBJ2-1	TRBV28	TRBD1	NA	TGTGCCAGCAGTTTCGAGGCAGGGGGTCCCTCCTACAATGAGCAGTTCTTC	CASSFEAGGPSYNEQFF
TRBJ2-1	TRBV10-3	TRBD1	NA	TGTGCCATCTCGGGACAGGGACACAATGAGCAGTTCTTC	CAISGQGHNEQFF
TRBJ2-1	TRBV4-2	TRBD1	NA	TGTGCCAGCAGCCCTCGGACAGGGAAACACTACAATGAGCAGTTCTTC	CASSPRTGKHYNEQFF
TRBJ2-2	TRBV7-2	NA	NA	TGTGCCAGCAGCCCCAGGCTGACCGGGGAGCTGTTTTTT	CASSPRLTGELFF
TRBJ2-7	TRBV7-8	NA	NA	TGTGCCAACCTGGACAGTTCCTACGAGCAGTACTTC	CANLDSSYEQYF
TRBJ1-2	TRBV28	TRBD1	NA	TGTGCCAGCAGGCCCACAGGGGCCCGTAACTATGGCTACACCTTC	CASRPTGARNYGYTF